This T cell receptor (beta chain) originates from a study of T-cell reconstitution after alpha-beta-depleted transplantation in children. General study findings and limits: Several hundred rapidly expanded clones from non-depleted graft cells reportedly supplied alpha-beta T cells about two months post-transplant. The authors attributed T-cell counts and diversity one year after transplant mostly to newly produced T cells. It was surviving recipient T cells and thymic progenitors that gave some patients high TCRbeta diversity at day 60.

Unique molecular identifiers were incorporated when the TCRbeta library was constructed. TCRdb called the PCR reads again in MiXCR, with one record for every CDR3 protein. The table lists around 670,000 distinct CDR3 sequences, about an eighth of them singletons, with around 0.76% in the top ten. This clonotype was detected ten times or more. The antigen is undetermined. Material: PBMCs, obtained before TCRalphabeta/CD19-depleted stem cell transplant. The origin of this receptor is a girl aged 2 to 9 with congenital amegakaryocytic thrombocytopenia, due to receive a stem cell transplant.

Here the CDR3 DNA reads TGTGCCAGCTCACCGGGAAACTACGAGCAGTACTTC. Translation gives CASSPGNYEQYF. The genes are TRBV18 and TRBJ2-7, with no clear D. The CDR3 is made up of 12 amino acids. V gave up 3 bases and J gave up 3 bases, with 6 bases separating them. CDR1 and CDR2 from the germline V gene are KGHSH and LQKENI.